The rows below give T cell receptor beta chains drawn from one sample of a study of CD8 T cells in Susac syndrome. Each CDR3 protein is one row after TCRdb ran MiXCR on the immunoSEQ multiplex PCR reads. The repertoire holds 170,000 or so distinct CDR3 sequences, with roughly 95% as singletons. Sequencing input: CD4+ T cells from PBMCs. The receptors here all came from a human donor with Susac syndrome. The CDR3 runs from the conserved cysteine through the conserved F or W. A D gene is named only where the DNA matches it firmly. Clone size is stated in some rows and not others, as once, few, many or a class when expanded.

clone size: -
D gene: -
J gene: TRBJ1-2
V gene: TRBV2
CDR3 protein: CASKGDTNYGYTF
CDR3 DNA: TGTGCCAGCAAGGGGGACACTAACTATGGCTACACCTTC

clone size: -
D gene: -
J gene: TRBJ2-3
V gene: TRBV27
CDR3 protein: CASSLDSTTDTQYF
CDR3 DNA: TGTGCCAGCAGTTTGGACAGCACCACAGATACGCAGTATTTT

clone size: -
D gene: -
J gene: TRBJ1-1
V gene: TRBV20-1
CDR3 protein: CSAPTGLTEAFF
CDR3 DNA: TGCAGTGCTCCCACAGGGCTCACTGAAGCTTTCTTT

clone size: -
D gene: TRBD1
J gene: TRBJ2-5
V gene: TRBV9
CDR3 protein: CASSATGAYETQYF
CDR3 DNA: TGTGCCAGCAGCGCGACAGGGGCATATGAGACCCAGTACTTC

clone size: -
D gene: -
J gene: TRBJ1-4
V gene: TRBV23-1
CDR3 protein: CASSRQPSRRDEKLFF
CDR3 DNA: TGCGCCAGCAGTCGCCAACCCTCGAGGCGGGACGAAAAACTGTTTTTT

clone size: -
D gene: TRBD2
J gene: TRBJ2-5
V gene: TRBV6-2/TRBV6-3
CDR3 protein: CASSPDRLAGVPETQYF
CDR3 DNA: TGTGCCAGCAGTCCGGACCGACTAGCGGGAGTACCGGAGACCCAGTACTTC

clone size: -
D gene: -
J gene: TRBJ2-3
V gene: TRBV7-2
CDR3 protein: CASSSADLSTDTQYF
CDR3 DNA: TGTGCCAGCAGCTCAGCGGACTTAAGCACAGATACGCAGTATTTT

clone size: -
D gene: -
J gene: TRBJ2-5
V gene: TRBV4-3
CDR3 protein: CASSHPSETQYF
CDR3 DNA: TGCGCCAGCAGCCACCCAAGCGAGACCCAGTACTTC

clone size: -
D gene: -
J gene: TRBJ2-3
V gene: TRBV3-1
CDR3 protein: CASSQELAALGDTQYF
CDR3 DNA: TGTGCCAGCAGCCAAGAATTAGCGGCCCTCGGAGATACGCAGTATTTT

clone size: -
D gene: -
J gene: TRBJ1-2
V gene: TRBV30
CDR3 protein: CAWSVGVSGLNGYTF
CDR3 DNA: TGTGCCTGGAGTGTAGGGGTGTCGGGGTTGAATGGCTACACCTTC

clone size: -
D gene: -
J gene: TRBJ1-2
V gene: TRBV7-2
CDR3 protein: CASNGEGTNYGYTF
CDR3 DNA: TGTGCCAGCAATGGGGAGGGCACTAACTATGGCTACACCTTC

clone size: -
D gene: -
J gene: TRBJ2-3
V gene: TRBV29-1
CDR3 protein: CSVRPNRASTDTQYF
CDR3 DNA: TGCAGCGTAAGACCCAATCGGGCTAGCACAGATACGCAGTATTTT

clone size: once
D gene: -
J gene: TRBJ2-3
V gene: TRBV20-1
CDR3 protein: CSLEGGSPTQYF
CDR3 DNA: TGCAGTCTTGAGGGGGGCTCTCCGACGCAGTATTTT